These 26 T cell receptor beta chains originate from one sample sequenced in a study of OX40 agonist ivuxolimab in advanced cancers. Repertoires were generated with immunoSEQ multiplex PCR, while TCRdb's copy carries only in-frame clones and drops some. The sample consists of 60,000 to 80,000 clones, about 81% of them appearing once. This sample comprised CD4+ or CD8+ T cells sorted from blood, obtained in a trial of the OX40 agonist ivuxolimab. The receptor set was obtained from an adult with an advanced solid tumor such as melanoma, head and neck, liver or kidney cancer.

This clone has just a few counts. This rearrangement joins TRBV7-9 to TRBJ2-7, with TRBD2 matching over 7 bases. Germline V CDR1 and CDR2: SEHNR, FQNEAQ (reference sequence). This CDR3 is 13 amino acids long. V trimming: 5 bases; J trimming: 5 bases; junction bases outside the gene matches: 6. CDR3 in DNA: TGTGCCAGCAGCACGGGAGGCCACCACGAGCAGTACTTC. Amino acid sequence: CASSTGGHHEQYF. Full variable domain (remainder filled in from reference TRBV7-9 and TRBJ2-7): DTGVSQNPRHKITKRGQNVTFRCDPISEHNRLYWYRQTLGQGPEFLTYFQNEAQLEKSRLLSDRFSAERPKGSFSTLEIQRTEQGDSAMYLCASSTGGHHEQYFGPGTRLTVT.

V is TRBV5-1 and J is TRBJ1-6; no definite D call. Germline V gene lookup returns CDR1 SGHRS and CDR2 YFSETQ. V gave up 0 bases and J gave up 5 bases, with 3 bases separating them. The CDR3 is made up of 13 amino acids. CDR3 sequence reads: CASSLENNSPLHF. The CDR3 DNA reads as TGCGCCAGCAGCTTGGAAAATAATTCACCCCTCCACTTT.

This chain connects TRBV27 to TRBJ2-7, with a tentative D call TRBD2 (6 bases). The V gene lost 5 bases and the J gene lost 5 bases, with 16 bases spanning the gap. Per the germline V gene, CDR1 is MNHEY and CDR2 is SMNVEV (reference sequence). The CDR3 spans 14 residues. The CDR3 region is CASSLGGPGDEQYF. DNA of the CDR3: TGTGCCAGCAGTCTGGGGGGACCCGGCGACGAGCAGTACTTC.

The V call is TRBV6-1, the J call TRBJ1-3; D is perhaps TRBD1 (5 bases). The CDR3 is 14 residues long. The V and J ends lost 7 bases and 1 base respectively, with 11 bases between them. The germline gives CDR1 MNHNS, CDR2 SASEGT. The chain's CDR3 is CASMWGGSGNTIYF. In nucleotides, the CDR3 is TGTGCCAGCATGTGGGGGGGGTCTGGAAACACCATATATTTT.

This clone was recorded only once. The genes are TRBV25-1 and TRBJ2-7; D might be TRBD2 (5 bases). V lost 2 bases, J lost 6 bases, and 11 bases lay in between. Germline V CDR1 and CDR2: MGHDK, SYGVNS. This CDR3 has 13 amino acids. CDR3 region: CASSETDLAEQYF. CDR3 in DNA: TGTGCCAGCAGTGAAACCGACCTAGCCGAGCAGTACTTC.

The genes are TRBV29-1 and TRBJ1-2; 8 bases line up with TRBD1. In germline, CDR1 is SQVTM, CDR2 ANQGSEA. V gave up 4 bases and J gave up 4 bases; unmatched junction bases: 5. The CDR3 covers 13 residues. The CDR3 is CSVAGGPLYGYTF. CDR3 DNA: TGCAGCGTTGCAGGGGGCCCCCTCTATGGCTACACCTTC. The complete variable domain, with remaining parts taken from reference TRBV29-1 and TRBJ1-2, reads SAVISQKPSRDICQRGTSLTIQCQVDSQVTMMFWYRQQPGQSLTLIATANQGSEATYESGFVIDKFPISRPNLTFSTLTVSNMSPEDSSIYLCSVAGGPLYGYTFGSGTRLTVV.

J is TRBJ1-4 and V is TRBV25-1; 8 bases agree with TRBD1. The CDR3 spans 15 residues. With V trimmed by 6 bases and J by 7 bases, 10 bases remained unmatched. Germline lookup yields CDR1 MGHDK and CDR2 SYGVNS. This chain's CDR3 is CASSLTAGGFEKLFF. As DNA, the CDR3 is TGTGCCAGCAGCTTGACGGCAGGGGGCTTTGAAAAACTGTTTTTT.

The V gene is TRBV29-1, the J gene TRBJ2-1; D remains ambiguous. Trimming took 5 bases from V and 0 from J, leaving 14 bases between them. Germline V gene lookup returns CDR1 SQVTM and CDR2 ANQGSEA. The CDR3 spans 15 residues. The CDR3 is CSVRVQSSSYNEQFF. CDR3 in DNA: TGCAGCGTTAGGGTACAGTCGAGCTCCTACAATGAGCAGTTCTTC.

The genes are TRBV4-1 and TRBJ1-3; no clear D. Trimming took off 1 base at V and 0 bases at J, with 13 bases between the two ends. Germline loops: CDR1 MGHRA, CDR2 YSYEKL. The CDR3 runs 17 residues. The CDR3 region is CASSQGELHHSGNTIYF. DNA for the CDR3: TGCGCCAGCAGCCAAGGCGAGCTGCACCACTCTGGAAACACCATATATTTT.

This clone was seen once. The CDR3 is CATSREQVGTQHF. Here the CDR3 DNA reads TGTGCCACCAGCAGAGAACAGGTTGGGACCCAGCATTTT. The chain couples TRBV15 to TRBJ1-5; D is perhaps TRBD1 (5 bases). V lost 0 bases, J lost 11 bases, and 11 bases lay in between. The CDR3 runs 13 residues. In germline, CDR1 is LNHNV, CDR2 YYDKDF (reference sequence).

The rearrangement uses TRBV5-4 and TRBJ1-1, with 8 bases identical to TRBD1. This CDR3 is built from 14 residues. Trimming at V came to 2 bases and at J to 7 bases, leaving 7 bases not matched to a gene. Germline CDR1 and CDR2: SGHNT and YYREEE (reference sequence). CDR3 in amino acids: CASSFGGTGVEAFF. CDR3 in DNA: TGTGCCAGCAGCTTTGGCGGGACAGGCGTTGAAGCTTTCTTT.

This clone has a handful of counts. This chain links TRBV9 with TRBJ1-6; 7 nucleotides match TRBD1. The length of the CDR3 is 15 residues. Trimming removed 4 bases from V and 5 bases from J; junction bases left unmatched: 6. From germline, CDR1 is SGDLS and CDR2 YYNGEE. CDR3 sequence: CASSFGGTDNSPLHF. In DNA form, the CDR3 reads TGTGCCAGCAGCTTCGGCGGGACAGATAATTCACCCCTCCACTTT.

This clone was seen once. V and J are TRBV5-5 and TRBJ2-7, with D possibly called TRBD1 or TRBD2 (5 bases each). CDR3 length: 14 amino acids. V was shortened by 8 bases and J by 3 bases, with 18 bases between the two germline ends. Germline V gene lookup returns CDR1 SGHKS and CDR2 YYEKEE (reference sequence). The CDR3 sequence: CASGANRDVYEQYF. The CDR3, as DNA: TGTGCCAGTGGGGCGAACCGGGACGTCTACGAGCAGTACTTC.

The chain combines TRBV6-5 with TRBJ1-5; the D gene is possibly TRBD1 (6 bases). This CDR3 region has 16 residues. The V and J ends lost 0 bases and 9 bases respectively, with 18 bases between them. In germline, CDR1 is MNHEY, CDR2 SVGAGI. For the CDR3, the DNA is TGTGCCAGCAGTTACTCTTATACAGGGTTAACCGGGCCCCAGCATTTT. This gives the protein CASSYSYTGLTGPQHF.

The CDR3 coding sequence is TGTGCCAGCAGCCCCCGGGTTAGCGGGTACCAAGAGACCCAGTACTTC. It specifies CASSPRVSGYQETQYF. The gene calls are TRBV11-3 and TRBJ2-5, with 7 nucleotides matching TRBD2. The junction had 9 bases not matched to a gene; V was cut back by 5 bases and J by 0 bases. Germline V gene sequence: CDR1 SGHNT, CDR2 YENEEA. The CDR3 is 16 residues long.

V usage is TRBV29-1 and J usage is TRBJ2-5, with 10 nucleotides matching TRBD2. This CDR3 comprises 15 residues. Germline CDR1 is SQVTM and CDR2 is ANQGSEA. After removal of 6 bases from V and 5 bases from J, the junction contained 12 bases not matched to a gene. The chain's CDR3 is CSVRLAGELMETQYF. CDR3 in DNA: TGCAGCGTCCGACTAGCGGGTGAACTTATGGAGACCCAGTACTTC.

The chain joins TRBV19 to TRBJ2-3; D is possibly TRBD1 (5 bases). Germline V gene sequence: CDR1 LNHDA, CDR2 SQIVND (reference sequence). The CDR3 covers 16 residues. V lost 1 base and J 0 bases, leaving 11 bases between the germline ends. CDR3 DNA: TGTGCCAGTAGTATAGGACAGAGGCCTAGCACAGATACGCAGTATTTT. Protein: CASSIGQRPSTDTQYF.

The CDR3 DNA follows: TGTGCCAGCAGTTACGGGACACATCAGCCCCAGCATTTT. Its translation is CASSYGTHQPQHF. The chain links TRBV6-5 to TRBJ1-5; a possible D gene is TRBD1 (6 bases). The V and J ends lost 2 bases and 5 bases respectively, with 7 bases between them. Looked up from germline, CDR1 is MNHEY and CDR2 is SVGAGI. CDR3 size: 13 residues.

This sequence joins TRBV18 and TRBJ2-7; 7 nucleotides agree with TRBD2. Per the germline V gene, CDR1 is KGHSH and CDR2 is LQKENI. J lost 2 bases, V lost 1 base, and 5 bases had no gene match. This CDR3 has 15 amino acids. The CDR3 DNA reads TGTGCCAGCTCACCACGGTCTAGCGGAGCCTACGAGCAGTACTTC. Translating it yields CASSPRSSGAYEQYF. Variable domain in full (rest from reference TRBV18 and TRBJ2-7): NAGVMQNPRHLVRRRGQEARLRCSPMKGHSHVYWYRQLPEEGLKFMVYLQKENIIDESGMPKERFSAEFPKEGPSILRIQQVVRGDSAAYFCASSPRSSGAYEQYFGPGTRLTVT.

The CDR3 protein is CASSLFGQGAEKLFF. Here the CDR3 DNA reads TGTGCCAGCAGCTTGTTTGGGCAGGGGGCAGAAAAACTGTTTTTT. The gene calls are TRBV5-6 and TRBJ1-4; 8 positions match TRBD1. V gave up 1 base and J gave up 8 bases; unmatched junction bases: 7. The CDR3 contains 15 residues. The germline gives CDR1 SGHDT, CDR2 YYEEEE.

The rearrangement uses TRBV2 and TRBJ1-1; D might be TRBD1 (5 bases). This CDR3 comprises 13 residues. The V and J ends lost 10 bases and 0 bases respectively, with 12 bases between them. The V gene's germline CDR1 is SNHLY and CDR2 FYNNEI. CDR3: CAIRRGMNTEAFF. As DNA, the CDR3 is TGTGCCATTCGGAGGGGCATGAACACTGAAGCTTTCTTT.

This clone showed up just once. The chain carries TRBV7-9 and TRBJ2-1; TRBD1 aligns across 7 bases. CDR1 and CDR2 from the germline V gene are SEHNR and FQNEAQ (reference sequence). The CDR3 contains 15 residues. V lost 5 bases to trimming and J lost 1 base; unmatched junction nucleotides: 5. CDR3 sequence (DNA): TGTGCCAGCAGCCCACAGGGGAGTTCCTACAATGAGCAGTTCTTC. It yields the protein CASSPQGSSYNEQFF.

The chain has TRBV7-9 and TRBJ2-1; 7 bases fit TRBD1. CDR1 is SEHNR and CDR2 is FQNEAQ in the germline V gene (reference sequence). The CDR3 runs to 16 residues. The V and J ends lost 4 bases and 5 bases, in that order; junction bases with no gene match: 11. The CDR3 DNA is TGTGCCAGCAGCTACAGGGGAAGCAGTCCAAACAATGAGCAGTTCTTC. Protein: CASSYRGSSPNNEQFF.

The rearrangement uses TRBV7-6 and TRBJ2-2; D gene ambiguous. The CDR3 loop spans 16 amino acids. With 5 bases removed from V and 4 bases from J, the gap between germline ends came to 17 bases. The germline V gene encodes CDR1 SGHVS and CDR2 FNYEAQ. CDR3 sequence (DNA): TGTGCCAGCAGCCCCGAGCTAATGGTGTCCACCGGGGAGCTGTTTTTT. Encoded protein: CASSPELMVSTGELFF. The full variable domain, its missing parts supplied by reference TRBV7-6 and TRBJ2-2, is GAGVSQSPRYKVTKRGQDVALRCDPISGHVSLYWYRQALGQGPEFLTYFNYEAQQDKSGLPNDRFSAERPEGSISTLTIQRTEQRDSAMYRCASSPELMVSTGELFFGEGSRLTVL.

This clone showed up just a few times. The chain couples TRBV14 to TRBJ1-1; 7 bases line up with TRBD1. This CDR3 is 16 amino acids long. V lost 4 bases, J lost 6 bases, and 14 bases stayed unmatched. Germline V lookup: CDR1 SGHDN, CDR2 FVKESK. Here the CDR3 DNA reads TGTGCCAGCAGCCTAAGACAGGGCGTCTCCATCTCTGAAGCTTTCTTT. Its translation is CASSLRQGVSISEAFF.

The chain couples TRBV19 to TRBJ1-4; a weak D match, TRBD1 (6 bases). V was clipped by 2 bases and J by 4 bases, with 8 bases between them. This CDR3 is built from 14 residues. Germline V gene sequence: CDR1 LNHDA, CDR2 SQIVND (reference sequence). Here the CDR3 reads CASSISGVNEKLFF. CDR3 DNA sequence: TGTGCCAGTAGTATATCAGGGGTTAATGAAAAACTGTTTTTT.